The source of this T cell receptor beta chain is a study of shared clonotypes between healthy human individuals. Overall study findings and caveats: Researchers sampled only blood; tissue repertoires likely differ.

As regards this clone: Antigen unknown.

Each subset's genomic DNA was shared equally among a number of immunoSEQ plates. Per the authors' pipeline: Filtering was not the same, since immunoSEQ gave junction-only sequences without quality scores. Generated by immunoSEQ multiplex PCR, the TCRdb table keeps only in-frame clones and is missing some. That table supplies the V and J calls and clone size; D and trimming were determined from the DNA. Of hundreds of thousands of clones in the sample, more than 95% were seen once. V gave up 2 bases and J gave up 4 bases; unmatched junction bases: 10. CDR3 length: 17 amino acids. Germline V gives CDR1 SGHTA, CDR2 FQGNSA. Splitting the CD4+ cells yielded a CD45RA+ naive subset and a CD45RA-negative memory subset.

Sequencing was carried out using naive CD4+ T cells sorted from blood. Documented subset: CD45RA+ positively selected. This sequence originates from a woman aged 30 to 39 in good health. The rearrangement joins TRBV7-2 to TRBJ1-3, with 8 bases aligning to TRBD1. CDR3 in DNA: TGTGCCAGCAGCTTAAGGGGCGGACAGGGAGGCGGAAACACCATATATTTT. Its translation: CASSLRGGQGGGNTIYF. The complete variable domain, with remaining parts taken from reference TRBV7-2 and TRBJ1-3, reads GAGVSQSPSNKVTEKGKDVELRCDPISGHTALYWYRQSLGQGLEFLIYFQGNSAPDKSGLPSDRFSAERTGGSVSTLTIQRTQQEDSAVYLCASSLRGGQGGGNTIYFGEGSWLTVV.